Presented here are 15 T cell receptor beta chains from one specimen sequenced in a study of radiation and T cells in renal cell carcinoma. Time point defined: blood 2 weeks post-SBRT. Specified treatment: 15 Gy SBRT to primary tumor, nephrectomy 4 weeks later. Profiled with immunoSEQ multiplex PCR; TCRdb holds only in-frame clones, not every one. The profile shows more than 150,000 clones, roughly 87% of them singletons. Sequenced material: blood, taken from a patient whose treatment included radiotherapy and nephrectomy. These receptors all come from a woman aged 45-60 years with renal cell carcinoma.

The V and J genes are TRBV5-4 and TRBJ2-1; the D gene is possibly TRBD2 (7 bases). V was shortened by 2 bases and J by 7 bases, with 16 bases between the two germline ends. The CDR3 covers 15 residues. Per the germline V gene, CDR1 is SGHNT and CDR2 is YYREEE (reference sequence). For the CDR3, the DNA is TGTGCCAGCAGCTTAGAACGGGGGGCCGGGAATGAGCAGTTCTTC. This encodes CASSLERGAGNEQFF.

The V gene is TRBV9, the J gene TRBJ1-4, with TRBD1 matching 8 bases. Germline loops: CDR1 SGDLS, CDR2 YYNGEE. The CDR3 is made up of 16 amino acids. V dropped 4 bases and J dropped 4; count of bases not matched to a gene: 9. The CDR3 bases are TGTGCCAGCAGCCCTCTTACGGGACAGGATAATGAAAAACTGTTTTTT. It codes for CASSPLTGQDNEKLFF.

The chain has TRBV5-6 and TRBJ1-2; weak D call: TRBD1 (6 bases). V lost 0 bases to trimming and J lost 7 bases, with 16 bases between them. CDR1 and CDR2 from the germline V gene are SGHDT and YYEEEE. The CDR3 extends over 15 amino acids. CDR3 sequence reads: CASSLARGATGGYTF. The CDR3 DNA reads as TGTGCCAGCAGCTTGGCTCGGGGGGCGACGGGTGGCTACACCTTC.

The chain carries TRBV2 and TRBJ1-2, with D possibly matching TRBD1 (5 bases). V was pared by 5 bases and J by 4 bases, with 17 bases between. Germline V gene lookup returns CDR1 SNHLY and CDR2 FYNNEI. The CDR3 consists of 15 residues. The CDR3 bases are TGTGCCAGCAGTATTGAGGCAGGGATAGTCTATGGCTACACCTTC. This translates into CASSIEAGIVYGYTF. Supplemented by reference TRBV2 and TRBJ1-2, the full variable domain reads EPEVTQTPSHQVTQMGQEVILRCVPISNHLYFYWYRQILGQKVEFLVSFYNNEISEKSEIFDDQFSVERPDGSNFTLKIRSTKLEDSAMYFCASSIEAGIVYGYTFGSGTRLTVV.

This clone was seen a few times. The rearrangement joins TRBV5-1 to TRBJ1-1, with 8 bases lining up with TRBD1. V shed 4 bases and J 4 bases; nucleotides not matched to a gene: 9. Germline V gives CDR1 SGHRS, CDR2 YFSETQ. This CDR3 region has 15 residues. The CDR3 nucleotides read TGCGCCAGCAGCCCTGACAGGGGCATCGCCACTGAAGCTTTCTTT. Residues: CASSPDRGIATEAFF.

The genes are TRBV2 and TRBJ2-2; 12 nucleotides line up with TRBD1. The CDR3 length is 16 residues. The J segment lost 4 bases and the V segment lost 8 bases, leaving 8 bases of the junction unmatched. Germline assignment: CDR1 SNHLY and CDR2 FYNNEI. CDR3 sequence: CASGRDRGRSTGELFF. DNA of the CDR3: TGTGCCAGCGGCCGGGACAGGGGGCGGTCCACCGGGGAGCTGTTTTTT.

The V and J genes are TRBV6-5 and TRBJ2-3; 12 nucleotides agree with TRBD2. V dropped 4 bases and J dropped 4; count of bases not matched to a gene: 3. Germline CDR1 is MNHEY and CDR2 is SVGAGI. The length of the CDR3 is 15 residues. The CDR3 DNA reads as TGTGCCAGCAGTTCTAGCGGGGGGGCCCCAGATACGCAGTATTTT. Its translation is CASSSSGGAPDTQYF.

The V gene is TRBV5-1, the J gene TRBJ2-7; unclear D gene. With 1 base removed from V and 5 bases from J, the gap between germline ends came to 19 bases. Germline V lookup: CDR1 SGHRS, CDR2 YFSETQ. The CDR3 is made up of 16 amino acids. The CDR3 DNA reads as TGCGCCAGCAGCTTGCCTCACACGGCCTCCCTCCACGAGCAGTACTTC. It yields the protein CASSLPHTASLHEQYF.

The V and J genes are TRBV14 and TRBJ1-6, with TRBD1 matching over 8 bases. Germline CDR1 and CDR2: SGHDN and FVKESK. CDR3 length: 16 residues. The V segment lost 5 bases and the J segment 10 bases; nucleotides outside the gene matches: 13. The CDR3 reads CASSRDRGPFGSPLHF. The CDR3 region has the DNA TGTGCCAGCAGCAGAGACAGGGGCCCTTTCGGGTCACCCCTCCACTTT.

V gene TRBV5-4 combines with J gene TRBJ1-3; the D is unclear. This CDR3 spans 16 amino acids. V was pared by 0 bases and J by 0 bases, with 10 bases between. Per germline, CDR1 SGHNT and CDR2 YYREEE (reference sequence). The CDR3: CASSLDDRSSGNTIYF. The CDR3 DNA sequence: TGTGCCAGCAGCTTGGATGACCGGAGCTCTGGAAACACCATATATTTT.

The CDR3: CAGGDRNTGELFF. Written as DNA, the CDR3 is TGTGCCGGGGGGGACAGGAACACCGGGGAGCTGTTTTTT. This sequence joins TRBV6-1 and TRBJ2-2; the D call may be TRBD1 or TRBD2 (7 bases each). The V end was cut by 11 bases, the J end by 1 base, with 11 bases between. This CDR3 has 13 amino acids. Germline CDR1 and CDR2: MNHNS and SASEGT.

This clone was observed a single time. The CDR3 sequence is CASSLVRVVAEKNTEAFF. The CDR3 coding sequence is TGTGCCAGCAGCTTAGTCCGTGTCGTGGCAGAAAAGAACACTGAAGCTTTCTTT. This chain connects TRBV7-8 to TRBJ1-1; D unclear. The CDR3 is 18 residues long. Germline V lookup: CDR1 SGHVS, CDR2 FQNEAQ. V was pared by 1 base and J by 1 base, with 19 bases between.

Here the CDR3 reads CASSTQGVSNQPQHF. The DNA for the CDR3 is TGTGCCAGCAGCACACAGGGAGTTAGCAATCAGCCCCAGCATTTT. This chain links TRBV5-5 with TRBJ1-5, with D perhaps matching TRBD1 (6 bases). Looked up from germline, CDR1 is SGHKS and CDR2 is YYEKEE (reference sequence). Trimming left V 4 bases short and J 0 bases short, with 11 bases between. The CDR3 is 15 residues long.

The chain uses TRBV14 and TRBJ2-2, with 8 positions matching TRBD1. This CDR3 spans 15 amino acids. Per germline, CDR1 SGHDN and CDR2 FVKESK. Germline trimming cut 1 base from V and 3 bases from J; bases unmatched to any gene: 1. In DNA, the CDR3 is TGTGCCAGCAGCCAAGGACAGGGGTACACCGGGGAGCTGTTTTTT. Amino acid sequence: CASSQGQGYTGELFF.

The chain couples TRBV5-1 to TRBJ2-7; TRBD2 agrees at 11 bases. In germline, CDR1 is SGHRS, CDR2 YFSETQ. The ends lost 5 bases at V and 7 bases at J; junction bases unmatched: 11. There are 15 residues in the CDR3. The CDR3 loop is CASSRETSGAEEQYF. Here the CDR3 DNA reads TGCGCCAGCAGTCGGGAGACTAGCGGGGCCGAGGAGCAGTACTTC.